The clone carrying this TCR beta chain occurred many times. This CDR3 is 14 amino acids long. CDR1 is SGHTA, CDR2 FQGNSA, per germline. V dropped 5 bases and J dropped 5 bases, with 12 bases sitting between them. This sample is part of a study of beta chain features in type 1 diabetes. The investigators reverse transcribed all of the isolated RNA, so they sequenced expressed TCRB transcripts. The protocol was immunoSEQ multiplex PCR, while the TCRdb copy is restricted to in-frame clones and leaves out a portion. Of around 290,000 clones detected, roughly 8% appear once; the ten largest clones hold approximately 1%.

Specimen: central memory CD4+ T cells from blood. The gene calls are TRBV7-2 and TRBJ2-2; a weak D match, TRBD1 (7 bases). This sequence was found in a woman aged 18-30 years in good health. The CDR3 region has the DNA TGTGCCAGCAGCCGGGACAGCGGGACCGGGGAGCTGTTTTTT. This sequence encodes CASSRDSGTGELFF.